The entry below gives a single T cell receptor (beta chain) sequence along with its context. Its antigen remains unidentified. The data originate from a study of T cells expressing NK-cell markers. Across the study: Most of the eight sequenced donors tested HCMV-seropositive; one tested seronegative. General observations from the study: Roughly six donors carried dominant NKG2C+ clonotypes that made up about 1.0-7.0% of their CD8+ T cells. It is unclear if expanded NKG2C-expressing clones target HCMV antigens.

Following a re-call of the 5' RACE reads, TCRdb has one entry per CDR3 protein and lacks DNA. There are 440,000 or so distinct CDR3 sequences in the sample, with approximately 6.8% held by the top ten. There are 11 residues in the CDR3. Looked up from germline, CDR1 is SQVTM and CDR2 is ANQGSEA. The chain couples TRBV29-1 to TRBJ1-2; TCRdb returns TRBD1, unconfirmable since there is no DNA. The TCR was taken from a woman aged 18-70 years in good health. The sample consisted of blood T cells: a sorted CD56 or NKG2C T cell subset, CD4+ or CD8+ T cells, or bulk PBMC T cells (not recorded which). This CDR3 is CSGEGGDGYTF.